This T cell receptor (beta chain) was captured in a study of glioma-infiltrating T cells. This clonotype has a count of ten or more. Using RNA template, CDR3s of TCR alpha and beta were amplified with iRepertoire arm-PCR. TCRdb itself ran the multiplex PCR reads through MiXCR, one entry per CDR3 protein. The sample shows under 200,000 distinct CDR3 sequences, about 40% of them seen only once. Sequenced: glioma tissue, nonneoplastic brain tissue, or PBMCs (not recorded which). The receptor's source is a human donor with low-grade glioma or glioblastoma, undergoing nonglioma brain surgery, or in good health (not recorded which).

CDR3 coding DNA: TGTGCCAGCAGTTTGTCAGCGGGAGGGCGGTACGAGCAGTACTTC. Its translation: CASSLSAGGRYEQYF. V usage is TRBV28 and J usage is TRBJ2-7; 10 positions agree with TRBD2. J gave up 4 bases and V 3 bases, and 6 bases lay outside the gene matches. This CDR3 has 15 residues. Germline V CDR1 and CDR2: MDHEN, SYDVKM. The whole variable domain, filled in from reference TRBV28 and TRBJ2-7, reads DVKVTQSSRYLVKRTGEKVFLECVQDMDHENMFWYRQDPGLGLRLIYFSYDVKMKEKGDIPEGYSVSREKKERFSLILESASTNQTSMYLCASSLSAGGRYEQYFGPGTRLTVT.